This T cell receptor (beta chain) derives from a study of blood T cell repertoires in COVID-19. Membership in each cohort depended on participant-reported clinical history. Assay: immunoSEQ multiplex PCR; the TCRdb copy retains only in-frame clones and omits some. This table holds under 200,000 clones, roughly four fifths found once. Trimming took off 4 bases at V and 2 bases at J, with 6 bases between the two ends. Looked up from germline, CDR1 is MNHEY and CDR2 is SVGAGI. This CDR3 region has 13 residues. The source material was PBMCs or T cells enriched from blood (not recorded which). The receptor was derived from a man between 45 and 60 years old who had recovered from COVID-19. The rearrangement links TRBV6-5 to TRBJ1-3; D gene unclear. In nucleotides, the CDR3 is TGTGCCAGCAGTTTAGAGACTGGAAACACCATATATTTT. This gives the protein CASSLETGNTIYF.